A single TCR beta chain is shown here with its context. This sample was included in a study of patients and donors after allogeneic stem cell transplantation. Deletions cut 1 base from V and 4 bases from J, with 8 bases between. CDR3 length: 13 amino acids. Germline CDR1 and CDR2: DFQATT and SNEGSKA (reference sequence). TCRdb passed the RT-PCR reads through MiXCR, listing each CDR3 protein once. This table has about a million distinct CDR3 sequences, roughly 18% appearing once. This TCR came from a human donor who was either an allogeneic HSCT recipient or a stem cell or donor lymphocyte infusion donor (not recorded which). It is not recorded whose cells these are; they may come from a transplant donor. The specimen sequenced was blood, either unsorted or a sorted T cell fraction (not recorded which). J is TRBJ2-1 and V is TRBV20-1; D gene ambiguous. In DNA form, the CDR3 reads TGCAGTGCTAGAGGAACTCCATACAATGAGCAGTTCTTC. Residues: CSARGTPYNEQFF.